The rows below give T cell receptor beta chains drawn from one sample of a study of human T cells and chemical hapten exposure. MiXCR, applied by TCRdb to the RACE reads, yields one record per CDR3 protein. The table records approximately 70,000 distinct CDR3 sequences, approximately 9.4% of them present only once. Here the sequenced sample was whole blood, taken in connection with sensitization to the hapten diphenylcyclopropenone (DPC). Every receptor here comes from a woman in her thirties or forties with alopecia areata. Some clones in this sample may be carry-over from other donors' samples. The CDR3 runs from the conserved cysteine through the conserved F or W. Only some rows state a clone size, as once, few, many or a class for expanded clones.

TRBV7-2	TRBJ2-7	NA	CASRYSREQYF
TRBV29-1	TRBJ2-2	few	CSVERYTGELFF
TRBV7-2	TRBJ1-5	many	CASSQTGGAGNQPQHF
TRBV10-1	TRBJ2-7	many	CASSDGIPYEQYF
TRBV27	TRBJ2-7	many	CASSFSRVGSEQYF
TRBV6-2/TRBV6-3	TRBJ2-1	few	CASRDKNEQFF
TRBV7-2	TRBJ2-7	many	CASSSPGTGKYEQYF
TRBV6-5	TRBJ1-1	many	CASSYSIFLLGGTEAFF
TRBV12-3/TRBV12-4	TRBJ1-5	many	CASTQHREHQPQHF
TRBV7-9	TRBJ1-5	many	CASSLQGLGNQPQHF
TRBV10-3	TRBJ1-1	many	CAISDTRGITEAFF
TRBV28	TRBJ2-3	many	CASSGRRTPDTQYF
TRBV5-4	TRBJ2-1	many	CASSGGQGNLQFF
TRBV14	TRBJ2-7	many	CASSRSGLASYEQYF
TRBV7-2	TRBJ2-2	many	CASSFLGGGELFF
TRBV14	TRBJ2-5	many	CASSQTKPAQQYQETQYF
TRBV5-5	TRBJ2-6	many	CASSSDPGQGNAGANVLTF
TRBV11-3	TRBJ1-1	many	CASSPPGWSVDTEAFF
TRBV5-1	TRBJ2-7	many	CASSYGVGYGFYEQYF
TRBV7-9	TRBJ2-3	NA	CASSWTSADTQYF
TRBV10-2	TRBJ1-2	few	CASSSRGGDGYTF
TRBV12-3/TRBV12-4	TRBJ2-7	NA	CASRPTGLNSYEQYF
TRBV27	TRBJ2-2	NA	CASSLWGTGVIGELFF
TRBV4-3	TRBJ2-4	many	CASSQGTNLAKNIQYF
TRBV27	TRBJ2-2	many	CASTRGGPNTGELFF
TRBV20-1	TRBJ2-4	few	CSAPGLAKNIQYF
TRBV14	TRBJ1-2	many	CASSHVGQGRSSKTF
TRBV6-5	TRBJ2-7	few	CASSYSSQGRFEQYF
TRBV12-3/TRBV12-4	TRBJ2-2	many	CASSLPPGARTGELFF